This T cell receptor (beta chain) appears in the sequencing data of a study of blood T cell repertoires in COVID-19. Study background: Italy, Spain and the United States were the sources of the convalescent and acute COVID-19 samples.

Germline CDR1 MDHEN, CDR2 SYDVKM. This CDR3 comprises 15 residues. The ends were cut back, 5 bases at V and 8 bases at J, with 18 bases in the middle. In the source study's methods: Reference gene primers were amplified, and this amplification served to estimate nucleated cell counts. This table comes from immunoSEQ multiplex PCR, and its TCRdb copy is limited to in-frame clones, with some not included. From that table come the V and J calls and clone size; the DNA was used to work out D and trimming. The sample records around 300,000 clones, 85% to 90% being singletons. V and J are TRBV28 and TRBJ1-4; tentative D call: TRBD1 (6 bases). The TCR comes from a woman aged 45-60 years with active or convalescent COVID-19. The source material was peripheral blood. The DNA of the CDR3 is TGTGCCAGCAGTGGCAGGGGCAGGGGTCTGGAAAAACTGTTTTTT. Amino acids: CASSGRGRGLEKLFF.